Shown below are 25 T cell receptor beta chains from a single sample sequenced in a study of T cell responses to AZD1222 COVID-19 vaccine. The repertoire was sequenced with immunoSEQ multiplex PCR; TCRdb's copy has only in-frame clones and lacks some. The sample consists of fewer than 250,000 clones, about 92% of them appearing once. Sequenced here: peripheral blood, sampled on day 0 of MenACWY control vaccination. The receptors derive from an adult in good health.

Only a few counts were recorded for this clone. The V and J genes are TRBV30 and TRBJ1-1; 7 bases line up with TRBD1. The length of the CDR3 is 15 residues. V was clipped by 2 bases and J by 0 bases; unmatched bases: 6. Germline CDR1 and CDR2: GTSNPN and SVGIG (reference sequence). CDR3 nucleotides: TGTGCCTGGAGTACCCGGGACAGAATGAACACTGAAGCTTTCTTT. It yields the protein CAWSTRDRMNTEAFF.

The chain is built from TRBV6-5 and TRBJ2-5; TRBD1 matches 8 bases. Germline loops: CDR1 MNHEY, CDR2 SVGAGI. V shed 7 bases, J shed 4 bases, and the junction held 5 bases outside the gene matches. The CDR3 length is 13 residues. For the CDR3, the DNA is TGTGCCAGCACCGGACAGGGAGGAGAGACCCAGTACTTC. This gives the protein CASTGQGGETQYF.

The rearrangement uses TRBV19 and TRBJ1-2; D gene uncertain. This CDR3 has 14 amino acids. V lost 7 bases and J lost 8, with 20 bases in between. Germline assignment: CDR1 LNHDA and CDR2 SQIVND (reference sequence). CDR3 coding DNA: TGTGCCAGTAACTCAATCGCACAAGGCCGGGGCTACACCTTC. This sequence encodes CASNSIAQGRGYTF.

The rearrangement links TRBV4-3 to TRBJ1-1; no definite D call. Germline V gives CDR1 LGHNA, CDR2 YSLEER. V lost 0 bases to trimming and J lost 5 bases, with 16 bases between them. The CDR3 totals 16 residues. CDR3 amino acids: CASSQELATAGTEAFF. In nucleotides, the CDR3 is TGCGCCAGCAGCCAAGAGTTAGCGACCGCGGGTACTGAAGCTTTCTTT.

This clone was counted a single time. The V and J genes are TRBV6-5 and TRBJ1-5; D is unclear. The V end lost 0 bases, the J end lost 2 bases, and 8 bases lay between the germline ends. This CDR3 region has 15 residues. CDR1 MNHEY and CDR2 SVGAGI come from the germline V gene. In nucleotides, the CDR3 is TGTGCCAGCAGTTACTCAGGGTGGGGCAATCAGCCCCAGCATTTT. Its translation: CASSYSGWGNQPQHF.

The CDR3 DNA is TGTGCCAGCGGAACCACGGGACAGGGTTACGGCTACACCTTC. Translating gives CASGTTGQGYGYTF. The rearrangement joins TRBV6-5 to TRBJ1-2; 9 bases agree with TRBD1. CDR1 and CDR2 from the germline V gene are MNHEY and SVGAGI. Germline trimming cut 8 bases from V and 8 bases from J; bases unmatched to any gene: 12. There are 14 residues in the CDR3.

The chain is built from TRBV30 and TRBJ1-2; D unclear. The germline V gene has CDR1 GTSNPN and CDR2 SVGIG (reference sequence). Between the trimmed V and J ends, which lost 2 bases and 0 bases, there was a span of 7 bases. There are 13 residues in the CDR3. The CDR3 loop reads CAWSRQPNYGYTF. CDR3 coding DNA: TGTGCCTGGAGTCGGCAGCCTAACTATGGCTACACCTTC.

This sequence joins TRBV28 and TRBJ2-7; the D gene is possibly TRBD1 (7 bases). The V gene lost 3 bases and the J gene lost 3 bases, with 15 bases spanning the gap. This CDR3 has 15 residues. In germline, CDR1 is MDHEN, CDR2 SYDVKM. The CDR3 is CASSLEGDSYYEQYF. The CDR3 bases are TGTGCCAGCAGTTTGGAGGGGGACAGCTACTACGAGCAGTACTTC.

V is TRBV7-8 and J is TRBJ1-1; D is unresolved. The germline V gene has CDR1 SGHVS and CDR2 FQNEAQ. V dropped 6 bases and J dropped 2 bases, with 10 bases sitting between them. The CDR3 is 13 residues long. CDR3 DNA sequence: TGTGCCAGCAGGCCGACATCTAACACTGAAGCTTTCTTT. Translation: CASRPTSNTEAFF.

CDR3 region: CASRANTGINQPQHF. The CDR3, as DNA: TGTGCCAGCAGAGCAAATACAGGTATCAATCAGCCCCAGCATTTT. This chain connects TRBV2 to TRBJ1-5, with D possibly being TRBD1 (5 bases). The CDR3 extends over 15 amino acids. V lost 6 bases and J lost 3, with 15 bases in between. Germline V gene sequence: CDR1 SNHLY, CDR2 FYNNEI.

V and J are TRBV2 and TRBJ2-7; 10 positions agree with TRBD1. Germline CDR1 SNHLY, CDR2 FYNNEI. This CDR3 is 13 amino acids long. Germline trimming cut 5 bases from V and 9 bases from J; bases unmatched to any gene: 7. CDR3 loop: CASSPGQGLLQYF. CDR3 nucleotides: TGTGCCAGCAGTCCGGGACAGGGGCTTTTGCAGTACTTC.

This clone was counted only a few times. This rearrangement joins TRBV2 to TRBJ1-1; TRBD1 might be the D (5 bases). This CDR3 region has 13 residues. V lost 4 bases, J lost 9 bases, and 15 bases lay in between. Germline lookup yields CDR1 SNHLY and CDR2 FYNNEI. The CDR3 sequence is CASSGAEGPKAFF. The CDR3, as DNA: TGTGCCAGCAGTGGGGCGGAGGGACCTAAAGCTTTCTTT.

The chain links TRBV28 to TRBJ1-1, with D maybe TRBD1 (6 bases). This CDR3 has 14 residues. Trimming cost V 7 bases and J 4 bases, with 16 bases left between them. Germline V lookup: CDR1 MDHEN, CDR2 SYDVKM. In nucleotides, the CDR3 is TGTGCCAGCACTGGACAGCTAGACGGCACTGAAGCTTTCTTT. This sequence encodes CASTGQLDGTEAFF.

This clone was detected only once. The chain employs TRBV19 and TRBJ1-5; D is possibly TRBD1 (5 bases). Germline CDR1 reads LNHDA; CDR2 reads SQIVND (reference sequence). Trimming removed 11 bases from V and 6 bases from J, with 17 bases in between. The CDR3 sequence is 13 residues long. Here the CDR3 DNA reads TGTGCCGGGGGACCCCAAGGAGGTCAGCCCCAGCATTTT. Its protein product is CAGGPQGGQPQHF.

The V gene is TRBV5-1, the J gene TRBJ2-5; 8 bases fit TRBD1. Germline CDR1 and CDR2: SGHRS and YFSETQ. After removal of 4 bases from V and 7 bases from J, the junction contained 27 bases not matched to a gene. This CDR3 spans 20 amino acids. DNA for the CDR3: TGCGCCAGCAGCGGGCCCCGTTTCTCAGGGGGCGCAGGACTTATGGGGACCCAGTACTTC. This encodes CASSGPRFSGGAGLMGTQYF.

The CDR3 loop reads CASSLLGGAGDQPQHF. The CDR3 DNA reads TGTGCCAGCTCACTCCTAGGGGGCGCGGGGGATCAGCCCCAGCATTTT. The rearrangement links TRBV18 to TRBJ1-5, with TRBD1 identical over 7 bases. This CDR3 has 16 amino acids. The V and J ends lost 4 bases and 5 bases, in that order; junction bases with no gene match: 11. Germline V gene sequence: CDR1 KGHSH, CDR2 LQKENI. Full variable domain (remainder filled in from reference TRBV18 and TRBJ1-5): NAGVMQNPRHLVRRRGQEARLRCSPMKGHSHVYWYRQLPEEGLKFMVYLQKENIIDESGMPKERFSAEFPKEGPSILRIQQVVRGDSAAYFCASSLLGGAGDQPQHFGDGTRLSIL.

This chain uses TRBV7-2 with TRBJ1-5, with 9 bases identical to TRBD1. The CDR3 has 17 amino acids. Trimming took 1 base from V and 3 from J; bases not matched to a gene: 7. The germline CDR1 and CDR2 sequences are SGHTA and FQGNSA. The CDR3 protein is CASSLGDRDRVNQPQHF. For the CDR3, the DNA is TGTGCCAGCAGCTTAGGCGACCGGGACAGGGTCAATCAGCCCCAGCATTTT. The whole variable domain, filled in from reference TRBV7-2 and TRBJ1-5, reads GAGVSQSPSNKVTEKGKDVELRCDPISGHTALYWYRQSLGQGLEFLIYFQGNSAPDKSGLPSDRFSAERTGGSVSTLTIQRTQQEDSAVYLCASSLGDRDRVNQPQHFGDGTRLSIL.

This clone has just one count. This sequence joins TRBV29-1 and TRBJ1-4; tentatively, D is TRBD1 (6 bases). V gave up 8 bases and J gave up 10 bases, with 17 bases separating them. Germline CDR1 SQVTM, CDR2 ANQGSEA. The CDR3 sequence is 12 residues long. CDR3 sequence: CSLGGSEGKLFF. The CDR3 region has the DNA TGCAGCCTAGGGGGGAGTGAGGGAAAACTGTTTTTT.

The rearrangement uses TRBV6-6 and TRBJ1-2, with D hard to call. Between the trimmed V and J ends, which lost 4 bases and 7 bases, there was a span of 22 bases. This CDR3 region has 16 residues. CDR1 MNHNY and CDR2 SVGAGI come from the germline V gene (reference sequence). CDR3 nucleotides: TGTGCCAGCAGTTTCCATGGGAGGGATGGCAAGGGTGGCTACACCTTC. This encodes CASSFHGRDGKGGYTF.

The V and J genes are TRBV6-5 and TRBJ1-1, with TRBD1 as a possible D gene (5 bases). Trimming left V 2 bases short and J 8 bases short, with 12 bases between. Germline-derived CDR1 and CDR2 are MNHEY and SVGAGI. The CDR3 extends over 13 amino acids. Here the CDR3 DNA reads TGTGCCAGCAGTTACCAACTCAAGGGGGAAGCTTTCTTT. This encodes CASSYQLKGEAFF.

The chain recombines TRBV27 with TRBJ1-2; D call uncertain. V lost 5 bases to trimming and J lost 5 bases, with 12 bases between them. This CDR3 comprises 13 residues. Germline assignment: CDR1 MNHEY and CDR2 SMNVEV (reference sequence). This chain's CDR3 is CASSPGIVYGYTF. For the CDR3, the DNA is TGTGCCAGCAGTCCGGGGATCGTTTATGGCTACACCTTC.

The chain is built from TRBV5-1 and TRBJ1-2, with D perhaps matching TRBD1 (6 bases). The CDR3 runs to 14 residues. In germline, CDR1 is SGHRS, CDR2 YFSETQ. V was clipped by 5 bases and J by 4 bases, with 15 bases between them. The CDR3 DNA sequence: TGCGCCAGCAGGAGAATGACAGGAACCTATGGCTACACCTTC. It is translated as CASRRMTGTYGYTF.

This sequence joins TRBV6-2 or TRBV6-3 and TRBJ2-1; TRBD2 agrees at 11 bases. Germline V CDR1 and CDR2: MNHEY, SVGEGT. The V and J ends lost 6 bases and 4 bases, in that order; junction bases with no gene match: 5. This CDR3 contains 15 residues. The CDR3: CASSKTSGIYNEQFF. The DNA of the CDR3 is TGTGCCAGCAGCAAGACTAGCGGGATTTACAATGAGCAGTTCTTC.

This chain links TRBV7-2 with TRBJ1-2, with TRBD1 as a possible D gene (5 bases). Trimming stripped 1 base from V and 4 bases from J, with 10 bases between. The CDR3 runs 14 residues. Germline V gene lookup returns CDR1 SGHTA and CDR2 FQGNSA. The CDR3 DNA is TGTGCCAGCAGCTTAGGAGGGACGGTCTATGGCTACACCTTC. Protein product: CASSLGGTVYGYTF.

The CDR3 loop reads CASSDPGGLYNEQFF. The CDR3 nucleotides are TGCGCCAGCAGTGATCCTGGGGGGCTATACAATGAGCAGTTCTTC. The chain recombines TRBV10-1 with TRBJ2-1; the D gene could be TRBD1 or TRBD2 (6 bases each). V gave up 3 bases and J gave up 4 bases, with 13 bases separating them. The CDR3 runs to 15 residues. CDR1 WNHNN and CDR2 SYGVQD come from the germline V gene (reference sequence).